These 27 T cell receptor beta chains share one sample of origin, sequenced in a study of identifying expanded T cells in peripheral blood. Produced via immunoSEQ multiplex PCR; TCRdb's table is partial and in-frame only. The sample carries roughly 96,000 clones, nearly 90% recorded once. The source material was blood. These receptors all stem from a person aged 18 to 70 in good health.

The genes are TRBV10-3 and TRBJ2-4; the D is unclear. The CDR3 runs 17 residues. CDR1 ENHRY and CDR2 SYGVKD come from the germline V gene. V was clipped by 0 bases and J by 0 bases, with 12 bases between them. The CDR3 sequence: CAISESKAALAKNIQYF. The CDR3 DNA reads TGTGCCATCAGTGAGTCGAAGGCAGCCCTAGCCAAAAACATTCAGTACTTC.

The chain combines TRBV7-6 with TRBJ2-1, with D possibly being TRBD1 or TRBD2 (6 bases each). CDR1 SGHVS and CDR2 FNYEAQ come from the germline V gene. The CDR3 loop spans 18 amino acids. V shed 5 bases and J shed 6 bases, with 26 bases lying between them. CDR3 nucleotide sequence: TGTGCCAGCAGCCTTCGATCGAGGGGGGTCGAGGTAGGCAATGAGCAGTTCTTC. Translation gives CASSLRSRGVEVGNEQFF.

The rearrangement uses TRBV2 and TRBJ1-2; TRBD1 might be the D (6 bases). The CDR3 is made up of 14 amino acids. Trimming stripped 6 bases from V and 4 bases from J, with 15 bases between. Germline V gene sequence: CDR1 SNHLY, CDR2 FYNNEI. The CDR3 loop reads CASRAQGQRYGYTF. CDR3 bases: TGTGCCAGCAGAGCACAGGGCCAGCGCTATGGCTACACCTTC.

CDR3 loop: CASSVGTADTQYF. CDR3 in DNA: TGTGCCAGCAGCGTAGGGACGGCAGATACGCAGTATTTT. The chain links TRBV7-9 to TRBJ2-3; D assignment may be TRBD1 or TRBD2 (5 bases each). This CDR3 contains 13 residues. Trimming removed 5 bases from V and 4 bases from J, with 10 bases in between. In germline, CDR1 is SEHNR, CDR2 FQNEAQ (reference sequence).

The rearrangement uses TRBV20-1 and TRBJ1-1; D uncertain. Germline CDR1 is DFQATT and CDR2 is SNEGSKA (reference sequence). V lost 3 bases, J lost 9 bases, and 11 bases lay in between. CDR3 length equals 11 residues. The CDR3, as DNA: TGCAGTGCTAGGGGTGGCCCTAAAGCTTTCTTT. Translated, it gives CSARGGPKAFF.

This sequence joins TRBV7-9 and TRBJ1-1; a weak D match, TRBD1 (5 bases). The CDR3 is made up of 11 amino acids. Germline V gene lookup returns CDR1 SEHNR and CDR2 FQNEAQ (reference sequence). Between the trimmed V and J ends, which lost 8 bases and 4 bases, there was a span of 8 bases. The CDR3 DNA reads as TGTGCCAGCGAGCAGGGCACTGAAGCTTTCTTT. It encodes CASEQGTEAFF.

The chain combines TRBV7-9 with TRBJ1-3; unclear D gene. Trimming shortened V by 5 bases and J by 0 bases, and 8 bases separated the two germline ends. The length of the CDR3 is 14 residues. CDR1 and CDR2 from the germline V gene are SEHNR and FQNEAQ (reference sequence). The CDR3, as DNA: TGTGCCAGCAGCGCAACAAGCTCTGGAAACACCATATATTTT. Protein sequence: CASSATSSGNTIYF.

The J gene is TRBJ1-1, the V gene TRBV21-1. TRBV21-1 is labeled a pseudogene. The CDR3 is 16 amino acids. The CDR3 DNA is TGTGCCAGCAGCAAATTTTGGGGGATTTTGAACACTGAAGCTTTCTTT. Amino acid sequence: CASSKFWGILNTEAFF.

The V and J genes are TRBV5-5 and TRBJ2-7; no clear D gene. Trimming took 6 bases from V and 1 from J, leaving 17 bases between them. The CDR3 has 15 residues. Germline loops: CDR1 SGHKS, CDR2 YYEKEE (reference sequence). The CDR3 spells CASNSYSLQSYEQYF. In DNA, the CDR3 is TGTGCCAGCAACTCTTACAGCCTCCAATCCTACGAGCAGTACTTC.

The chain joins TRBV11-2 to TRBJ1-1, with TRBD1 identical over 11 bases. Germline-derived CDR1 and CDR2 are SGHAT and FQNNGV. CDR3 length: 15 amino acids. V trimming: 2 bases; J trimming: 6 bases; junction bases outside the gene matches: 5. The CDR3: CASSLRTGGFPEAFF. Here the CDR3 DNA reads TGTGCCAGCAGCTTAAGGACAGGGGGCTTCCCTGAAGCTTTCTTT. Combining the CDR3 with reference TRBV11-2 and TRBJ1-1 gives the whole variable domain EAGVAQSPRYKIIEKRQSVAFWCNPISGHATLYWYQQILGQGPKLLIQFQNNGVVDDSQLPKDRFSAERLKGVDSTLKIQPAKLEDSAVYLCASSLRTGGFPEAFFGQGTRLTVV.

In its sample, this clone was seen a few times. The V and J genes are TRBV6-6 and TRBJ1-4; possibly TRBD1 for D (5 bases). CDR3 length: 14 residues. Germline loops: CDR1 MNHNY, CDR2 SVGAGI (reference sequence). V was clipped by 5 bases and J by 8 bases, with 15 bases between them. CDR3 sequence: CASSPGTPGEKLFF. The CDR3 DNA follows: TGTGCCAGCAGTCCCGGGACGCCAGGAGAAAAACTGTTTTTT.

The chain uses TRBV6-6 and TRBJ1-2, with 8 bases fitting TRBD1. Trimming took 4 bases from V and 0 from J; bases not matched to a gene: 4. The CDR3 spans 15 residues. Germline loops: CDR1 MNHNY, CDR2 SVGAGI (reference sequence). Here the CDR3 reads CASSSPTGANYGYTF. CDR3 bases: TGTGCCAGCAGTTCCCCGACAGGGGCTAACTATGGCTACACCTTC.

The chain couples TRBV10-2 to TRBJ1-1, with a possible D match to TRBD1 (5 bases). CDR1 WSHSY and CDR2 SAAADI come from the germline V gene. This CDR3 comprises 13 residues. V was clipped by 6 bases and J by 0 bases, with 8 bases between them. DNA of the CDR3: TGCGCCAGCAGCGAGACAGTGAACACTGAAGCTTTCTTT. It codes for CASSETVNTEAFF.

The chain links TRBV7-9 to TRBJ2-3; D perhaps matches TRBD1 (5 bases). CDR1 is SEHNR and CDR2 is FQNEAQ in the germline V gene (reference sequence). The CDR3 has 14 amino acids. V shed 3 bases and J shed 7 bases, with 14 bases lying between them. The CDR3, as DNA: TGTGCCAGCAGCTTGGCAGGGCCCGGTTATACGCAGTATTTT. Translation: CASSLAGPGYTQYF. Variable domain in full (rest from reference TRBV7-9 and TRBJ2-3): DTGVSQNPRHKITKRGQNVTFRCDPISEHNRLYWYRQTLGQGPEFLTYFQNEAQLEKSRLLSDRFSAERPKGSFSTLEIQRTEQGDSAMYLCASSLAGPGYTQYFGPGTRLTVL.

The J gene is TRBJ2-7, the V gene TRBV30; D remains unclear. From germline, CDR1 is GTSNPN and CDR2 SVGIG (reference sequence). The CDR3 is made up of 13 amino acids. Trimming shortened V by 3 bases and J by 6 bases, and 15 bases separated the two germline ends. Here the CDR3 DNA reads TGTGCCTGGAGCGAATCTGTCTTGGCCGAGCAGTACTTC. The encoded protein is CAWSESVLAEQYF.

The gene calls are TRBV10-3 and TRBJ2-7; D gene unclear. The CDR3 extends over 14 amino acids. CDR1 and CDR2 from the germline V gene are ENHRY and SYGVKD. V lost 3 bases and J lost 1, with 10 bases in between. As DNA, the CDR3 is TGTGCCATCAGTGAAAGGCTAGTTTCCTACGAGCAGTACTTC. Its translation is CAISERLVSYEQYF.

The chain couples TRBV6-1 to TRBJ1-2; tentatively, D is TRBD1 (5 bases). Trimming removed 6 bases at V and 4 bases at J, with 15 bases between. This CDR3 is 14 amino acids long. CDR1 and CDR2 (germline): MNHNS, SASEGT. In DNA, the CDR3 is TGTGCCAGCAGACCAACTCAGGGAATCTATGGCTACACCTTC. This codes for CASRPTQGIYGYTF.

The J gene is TRBJ1-2, the V gene TRBV6-5; D is unclear. Germline-derived CDR1 and CDR2 are MNHEY and SVGAGI. Between the trimmed V and J ends, which lost 5 bases and 8 bases, there was a span of 18 bases. This CDR3 contains 14 residues. The CDR3 reads CASSNLLPTGGYTF. For the CDR3, the DNA is TGTGCCAGCAGTAACCTCCTACCCACCGGGGGCTACACCTTC.

This sequence joins TRBV19 and TRBJ2-1; 7 nucleotides align to TRBD1. The V gene's germline CDR1 is LNHDA and CDR2 SQIVND (reference sequence). This CDR3 comprises 17 residues. The V gene end was trimmed by 0 bases and the J gene end by 6 bases; junction bases not matched to a gene: 11. As DNA, the CDR3 is TGTGCCAGTAGTATAGATCTCTCGAGGACAGGCAGCAATGAGCAGTTCTTC. Its translation is CASSIDLSRTGSNEQFF.

The genes are TRBV5-4 and TRBJ2-5, with D perhaps being TRBD1 or TRBD2 (5 bases each). This CDR3 is 14 amino acids long. The germline gives CDR1 SGHNT, CDR2 YYREEE (reference sequence). V was cut by 7 bases and J by 5 bases, with 18 bases left in between. For the CDR3, the DNA is TGTGCCAGCGGCTACGGGGCGGCCGAGGAGACCCAGTACTTC. It is translated as CASGYGAAEETQYF.

This clone was observed a handful of times. This chain uses TRBV7-9 with TRBJ1-2; D gene unclear. Germline V lookup: CDR1 SEHNR, CDR2 FQNEAQ (reference sequence). This CDR3 has 11 residues. Trimming left V 5 bases short and J 7 bases short, with 8 bases between. The CDR3 reads CASSVRVGYTF. CDR3 bases: TGTGCCAGCAGCGTACGGGTTGGCTACACCTTC.

This clone has a single count. V is TRBV15 and J is TRBJ2-1; TRBD2 agrees at 8 bases. Germline V gene sequence: CDR1 LNHNV, CDR2 YYDKDF (reference sequence). The length of the CDR3 is 20 residues. V lost 3 bases and J lost 2; bases outside the gene matches: 18. The DNA for the CDR3 is TGTGCCACCAGCAGGACCCCTCCCTTTCGGACAGCGGGAGCCTACAATGAGCAGTTCTTC. Its protein product is CATSRTPPFRTAGAYNEQFF.

The gene calls are TRBV11-2 and TRBJ2-7, with D unclear. V lost 9 bases and J 0 bases, leaving 12 bases between the germline ends. Germline V gene lookup returns CDR1 SGHAT and CDR2 FQNNGV. The CDR3 totals 13 residues. The CDR3 is CARMDILSYEQYF. The CDR3 nucleotides read TGTGCCAGAATGGATATCCTCTCCTACGAGCAGTACTTC.

This chain connects TRBV4-1 to TRBJ1-1; D is undetermined. Germline CDR1 MGHRA, CDR2 YSYEKL. The V end lost 0 bases, the J end lost 2 bases, and 13 bases lay between the germline ends. The CDR3 is made up of 16 amino acids. The CDR3 coding sequence is TGCGCCAGCAGCCAAGAATTCGGGAGGAATAACACTGAAGCTTTCTTT. Protein sequence: CASSQEFGRNNTEAFF.

V gene TRBV4-1 combines with J gene TRBJ1-4, with a tentative D call TRBD1 (6 bases). With 4 bases removed from V and 5 bases from J, the gap between germline ends came to 17 bases. CDR1 is MGHRA, CDR2 YSYEKL, per germline. This CDR3 has 16 residues. CDR3 coding DNA: TGCGCCAGCAGCCTAGTCCCGGGGGGCCCAAATGAAAAACTGTTTTTT. Translated: CASSLVPGGPNEKLFF.

This rearrangement joins TRBV10-2 to TRBJ2-1, with D perhaps matching TRBD2 (6 bases). The CDR3 is 15 amino acids. Between the trimmed V and J ends, which lost 6 bases and 2 bases, there was a span of 14 bases. Germline CDR1 WSHSY, CDR2 SAAADI. The CDR3 coding sequence is TGCGCCAGCAGGTCTAGGGGCGGGACCTACAATGAGCAGTTCTTC. Amino acid sequence: CASRSRGGTYNEQFF.

This clone was observed a handful of times. The V gene is TRBV6-6, the J gene TRBJ1-4; TRBD1 agrees at 9 bases. J gave up 4 bases and V 7 bases, and 4 bases lay outside the gene matches. This CDR3 spans 14 amino acids. Germline loops: CDR1 MNHNY, CDR2 SVGAGI (reference sequence). The CDR3 loop is CASTADRGNEKLFF. For the CDR3, the DNA is TGTGCCAGCACTGCGGACAGGGGTAATGAAAAACTGTTTTTT.